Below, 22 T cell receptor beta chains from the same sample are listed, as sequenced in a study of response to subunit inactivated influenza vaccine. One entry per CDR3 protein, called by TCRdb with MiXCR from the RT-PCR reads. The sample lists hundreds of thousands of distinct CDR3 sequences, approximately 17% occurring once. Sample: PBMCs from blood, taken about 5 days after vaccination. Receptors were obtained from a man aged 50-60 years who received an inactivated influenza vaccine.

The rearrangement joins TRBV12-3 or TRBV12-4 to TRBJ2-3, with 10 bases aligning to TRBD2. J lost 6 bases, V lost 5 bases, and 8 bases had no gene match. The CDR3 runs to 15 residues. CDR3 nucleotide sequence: TGTGCCAGCAGTCCTGCAGCGGGGGGGCTGGATACGCAGTATTTT. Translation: CASSPAAGGLDTQYF.

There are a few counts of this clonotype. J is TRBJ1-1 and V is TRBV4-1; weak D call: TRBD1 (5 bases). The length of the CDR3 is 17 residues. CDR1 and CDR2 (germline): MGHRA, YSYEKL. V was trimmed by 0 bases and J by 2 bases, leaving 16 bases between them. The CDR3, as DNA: TGCGCCAGCAGCCAAGATCGGGGCAATCTGGCAAACACTGAAGCTTTCTTT. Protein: CASSQDRGNLANTEAFF.

CDR3 amino acids: CASSQDSNRAYEQYF. CDR3 nucleotides: TGCGCCAGCAGCCAAGATTCGAACAGGGCCTACGAGCAGTACTTC. The chain uses TRBV4-3 and TRBJ2-7, with a tentative D call TRBD1 (6 bases). CDR3 length: 15 residues. Germline V CDR1 and CDR2: LGHNA, YSLEER. Deletions cut 0 bases from V and 2 bases from J, with 11 bases between.

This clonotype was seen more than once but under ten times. CDR3 DNA: TGTGCCAGCAGCTTGAGACACCCTCAAGAGACCCAGTACTTC. This codes for CASSLRHPQETQYF. V usage is TRBV5-5 and J usage is TRBJ2-5; D is unresolved. CDR1 is SGHKS and CDR2 is YYEKEE in the germline V gene (reference sequence). CDR3 length equals 14 residues. Trimming took off 1 base at V and 2 bases at J, with 9 bases between the two ends.

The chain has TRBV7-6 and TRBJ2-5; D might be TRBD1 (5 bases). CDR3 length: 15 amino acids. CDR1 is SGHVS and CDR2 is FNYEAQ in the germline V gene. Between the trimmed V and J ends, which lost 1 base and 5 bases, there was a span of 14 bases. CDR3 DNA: TGTGCCAGCAGCTTAGTCGGTCAGGGATACGAGACCCAGTACTTC. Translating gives CASSLVGQGYETQYF.

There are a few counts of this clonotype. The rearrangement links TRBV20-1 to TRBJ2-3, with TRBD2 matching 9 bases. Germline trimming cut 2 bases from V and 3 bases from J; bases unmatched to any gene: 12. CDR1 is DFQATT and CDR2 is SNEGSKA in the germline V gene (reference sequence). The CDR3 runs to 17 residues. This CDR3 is CSARIAGGHRSTDTQYF. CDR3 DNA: TGCAGTGCTAGAATCGCGGGGGGGCATAGGAGTACAGATACGCAGTATTTT.

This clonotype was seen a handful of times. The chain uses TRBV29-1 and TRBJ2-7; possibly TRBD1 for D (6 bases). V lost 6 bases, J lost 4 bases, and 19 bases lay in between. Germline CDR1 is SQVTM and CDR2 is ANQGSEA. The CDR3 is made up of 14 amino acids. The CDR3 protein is CSVKPGHQGYEQYF. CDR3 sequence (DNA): TGCAGCGTAAAACCGGGACACCAGGGATACGAGCAGTACTTC.

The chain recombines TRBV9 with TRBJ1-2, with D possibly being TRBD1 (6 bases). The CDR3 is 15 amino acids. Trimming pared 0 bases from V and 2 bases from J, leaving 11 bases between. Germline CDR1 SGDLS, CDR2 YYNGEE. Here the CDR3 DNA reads TGTGCCAGCAGCGTAGGACCGGACAGAAACTATGGCTACACCTTC. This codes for CASSVGPDRNYGYTF.

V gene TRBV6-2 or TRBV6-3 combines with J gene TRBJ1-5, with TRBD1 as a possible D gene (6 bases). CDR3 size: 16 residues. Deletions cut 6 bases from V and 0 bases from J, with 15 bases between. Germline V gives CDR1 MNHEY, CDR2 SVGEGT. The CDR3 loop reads CASRHRTAYSNQPQHF. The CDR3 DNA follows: TGTGCCAGCAGGCACCGGACAGCTTATAGCAATCAGCCCCAGCATTTT.

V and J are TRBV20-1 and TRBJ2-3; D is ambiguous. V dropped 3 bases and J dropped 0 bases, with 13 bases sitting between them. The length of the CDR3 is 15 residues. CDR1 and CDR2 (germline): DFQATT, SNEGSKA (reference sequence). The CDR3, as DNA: TGCAGTGCTAGGACCCTAGAGAAAAGCACAGATACGCAGTATTTT. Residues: CSARTLEKSTDTQYF.

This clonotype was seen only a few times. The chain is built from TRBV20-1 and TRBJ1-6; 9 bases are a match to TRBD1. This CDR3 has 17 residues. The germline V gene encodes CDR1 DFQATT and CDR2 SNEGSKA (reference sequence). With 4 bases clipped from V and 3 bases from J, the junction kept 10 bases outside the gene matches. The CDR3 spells CSAITGGALYYNSPLHF. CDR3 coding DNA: TGCAGTGCTATTACAGGGGGCGCCCTATACTATAATTCACCCCTCCACTTT.

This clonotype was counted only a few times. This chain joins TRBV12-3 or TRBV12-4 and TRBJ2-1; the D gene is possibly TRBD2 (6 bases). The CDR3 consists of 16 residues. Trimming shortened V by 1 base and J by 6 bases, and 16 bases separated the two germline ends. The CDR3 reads CASSLVISGLTNEQFF. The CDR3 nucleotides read TGTGCCAGCAGTTTAGTTATTAGCGGACTGACCAATGAGCAGTTCTTC.

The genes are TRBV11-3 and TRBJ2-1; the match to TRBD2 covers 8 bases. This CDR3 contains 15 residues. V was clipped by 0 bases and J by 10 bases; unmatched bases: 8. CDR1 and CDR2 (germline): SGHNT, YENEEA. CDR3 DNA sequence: TGTGCCAGCAGCTTAGATTTTGCGGGGGGAAGCGAGCAGTTCTTC. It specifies CASSLDFAGGSEQFF.

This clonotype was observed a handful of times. The CDR3 bases are TGTGCCAGCAGCTTTTGGAGCGGGGGGGCCGGGGAGCTGTTTTTT. This encodes CASSFWSGGAGELFF. The chain uses TRBV7-2 and TRBJ2-2, with 10 bases lining up with TRBD2. The germline V gene encodes CDR1 SGHTA and CDR2 FQGNSA. There are 15 residues in the CDR3. J lost 6 bases, V lost 3 bases, and 4 bases had no gene match.

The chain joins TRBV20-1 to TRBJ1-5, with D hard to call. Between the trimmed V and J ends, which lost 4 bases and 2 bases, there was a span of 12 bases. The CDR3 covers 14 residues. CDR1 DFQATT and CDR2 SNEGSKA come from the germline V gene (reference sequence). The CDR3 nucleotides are TGCAGTGCTACCCGGCCAGTGGGCAATCAGCCCCAGCATTTT. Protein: CSATRPVGNQPQHF.

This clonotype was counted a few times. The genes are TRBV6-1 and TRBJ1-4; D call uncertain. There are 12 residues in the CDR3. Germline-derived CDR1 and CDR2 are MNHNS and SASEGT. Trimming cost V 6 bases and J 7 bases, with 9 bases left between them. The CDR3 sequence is CASRGNLEKLFF. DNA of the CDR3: TGTGCCAGCAGGGGGAACCTTGAAAAACTGTTTTTT.

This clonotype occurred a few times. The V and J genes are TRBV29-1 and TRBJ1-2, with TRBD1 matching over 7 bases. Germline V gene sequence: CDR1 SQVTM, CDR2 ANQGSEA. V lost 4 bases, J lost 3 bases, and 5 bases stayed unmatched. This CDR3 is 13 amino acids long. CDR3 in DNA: TGCAGCGTTGCTGAGGGGGCAGACTATGGCTACACCTTC. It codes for CSVAEGADYGYTF.

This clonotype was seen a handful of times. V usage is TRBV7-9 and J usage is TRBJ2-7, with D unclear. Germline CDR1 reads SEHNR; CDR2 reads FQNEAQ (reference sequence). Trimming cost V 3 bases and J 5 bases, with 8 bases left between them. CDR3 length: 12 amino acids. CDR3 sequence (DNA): TGTGCCAGCAGCTTCTTAAGTCACGAGCAGTACTTC. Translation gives CASSFLSHEQYF.

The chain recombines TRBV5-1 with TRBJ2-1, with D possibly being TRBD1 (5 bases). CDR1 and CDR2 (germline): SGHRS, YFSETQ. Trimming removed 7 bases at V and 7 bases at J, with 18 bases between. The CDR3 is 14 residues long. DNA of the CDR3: TGCGCCAGCTCTCTAAGGGGCGCACCGAATGAGCAGTTCTTC. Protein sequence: CASSLRGAPNEQFF.

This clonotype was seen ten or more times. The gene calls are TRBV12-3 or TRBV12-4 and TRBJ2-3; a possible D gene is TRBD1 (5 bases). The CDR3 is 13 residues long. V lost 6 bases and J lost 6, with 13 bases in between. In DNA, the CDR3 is TGTGCCAGCAGCGTAGGACAAACCGATACGCAGTATTTT. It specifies CASSVGQTDTQYF.

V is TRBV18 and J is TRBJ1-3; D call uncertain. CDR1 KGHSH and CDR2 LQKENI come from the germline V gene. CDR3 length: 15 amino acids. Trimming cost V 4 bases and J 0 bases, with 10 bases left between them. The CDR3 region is CASSQGVTSGNTIYF. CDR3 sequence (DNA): TGTGCCAGCTCACAGGGTGTGACCTCTGGAAACACCATATATTTT.

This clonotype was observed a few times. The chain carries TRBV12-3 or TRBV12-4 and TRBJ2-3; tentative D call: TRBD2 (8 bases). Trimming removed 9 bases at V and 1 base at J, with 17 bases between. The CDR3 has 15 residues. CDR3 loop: CASRLAGTGTDTQYF. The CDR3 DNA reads TGTGCCAGTCGCTTAGCGGGGACAGGCACAGATACGCAGTATTTT.